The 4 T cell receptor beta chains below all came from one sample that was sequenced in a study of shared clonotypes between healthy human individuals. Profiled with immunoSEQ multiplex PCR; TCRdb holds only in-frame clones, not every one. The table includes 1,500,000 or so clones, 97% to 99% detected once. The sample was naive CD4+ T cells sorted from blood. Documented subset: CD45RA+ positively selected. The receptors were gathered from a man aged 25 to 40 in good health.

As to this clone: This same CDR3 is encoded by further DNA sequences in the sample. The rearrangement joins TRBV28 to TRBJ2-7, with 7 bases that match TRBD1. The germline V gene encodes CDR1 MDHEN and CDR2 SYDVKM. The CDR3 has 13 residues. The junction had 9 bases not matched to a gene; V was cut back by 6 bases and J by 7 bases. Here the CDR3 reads CASRMTGTYEQYF. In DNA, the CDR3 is TGTGCCAGCAGGATGACAGGGACGTATGAGCAGTACTTC.

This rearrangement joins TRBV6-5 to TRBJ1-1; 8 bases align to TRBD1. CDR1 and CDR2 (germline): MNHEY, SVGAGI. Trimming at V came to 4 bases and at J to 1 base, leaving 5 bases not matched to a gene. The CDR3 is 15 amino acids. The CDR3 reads CASSFQGARNTEAFF. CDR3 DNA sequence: TGTGCCAGCAGTTTCCAGGGGGCTCGGAACACTGAAGCTTTCTTT.

The CDR3 DNA sequence: TGTGCCAGCAGTTTAGCCCCCAGGTACGAGCAGTACTTC. Its translation: CASSLAPRYEQYF. V is TRBV28 and J is TRBJ2-7; D remains unclear. Germline CDR1 is MDHEN and CDR2 is SYDVKM. The CDR3 contains 13 residues. Trimming left V 2 bases short and J 4 bases short, with 9 bases between. The entire variable domain, with the rest obtained from reference TRBV28 and TRBJ2-7, is as follows: DVKVTQSSRYLVKRTGEKVFLECVQDMDHENMFWYRQDPGLGLRLIYFSYDVKMKEKGDIPEGYSVSREKKERFSLILESASTNQTSMYLCASSLAPRYEQYFGPGTRLTVT.

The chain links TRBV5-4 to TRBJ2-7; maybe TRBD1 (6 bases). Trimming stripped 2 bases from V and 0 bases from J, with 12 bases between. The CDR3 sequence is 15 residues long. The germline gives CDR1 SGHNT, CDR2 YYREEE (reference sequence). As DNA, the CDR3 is TGTGCCAGCAGCTTTTTGCAGGGGCCCTCCTACGAGCAGTACTTC. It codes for CASSFLQGPSYEQYF.